Shown below are 22 T cell receptor beta chains from a single sample sequenced in a study of shared clonotypes between healthy human individuals. Libraries were prepared by immunoSEQ multiplex PCR; TCRdb keeps only in-frame clonotypes and omits some of them. This sample has 950,000 to 1,100,000 clones, with about 75% found just once. The sequenced sample was memory CD4+ T cells sorted from blood. Subset of the sample: CD45RA-negative fraction. These TCRs come from a man younger than 30 in good health.

V is TRBV4-1 and J is TRBJ2-5; D is unresolved. In germline, CDR1 is MGHRA, CDR2 YSYEKL. The CDR3 is made up of 15 amino acids. Trimming took off 1 base at V and 2 bases at J, with 11 bases between the two ends. The CDR3: CASSQVSQPQETQYF. DNA for the CDR3: TGCGCCAGCAGCCAAGTGTCTCAACCACAAGAGACCCAGTACTTC.

The chain uses TRBV27 and TRBJ2-1; tentative D call: TRBD1 (6 bases). The CDR3 extends over 15 amino acids. Germline assignment: CDR1 MNHEY and CDR2 SMNVEV (reference sequence). V gave up 7 bases and J gave up 1 base, with 14 bases separating them. The CDR3 region has the DNA TGTGCCAGCAACCCGAGACAGGTTTCCTACAATGAGCAGTTCTTC. Translated, it gives CASNPRQVSYNEQFF.

As to this clone: The sample has other DNA sequences that encode this CDR3 too. The J gene is TRBJ2-3, the V gene TRBV5-1; D perhaps matches TRBD2 (5 bases). The CDR3 spans 13 residues. Trimming removed 0 bases at V and 8 bases at J, with 10 bases between. Germline CDR1 SGHRS, CDR2 YFSETQ. The CDR3 sequence: CASSLEPAGTQYF. The CDR3 DNA follows: TGCGCCAGCAGCTTGGAACCTGCGGGTACGCAGTATTTT.

The chain links TRBV7-2 to TRBJ2-5; 7 bases align to TRBD1. In germline, CDR1 is SGHTA, CDR2 FQGNSA. This CDR3 has 15 amino acids. The ends lost 5 bases at V and 4 bases at J; junction bases unmatched: 10. CDR3 sequence reads: CASSGRTGQGETQYF. CDR3 bases: TGTGCCAGCAGCGGGCGGACAGGCCAAGGAGAGACCCAGTACTTC.

The chain has TRBV18 and TRBJ1-4; no definite D call. In germline, CDR1 is KGHSH, CDR2 LQKENI. V lost 2 bases and J lost 15, with 22 bases in between. CDR3 size: 15 residues. CDR3 coding DNA: TGTGCCAGCTCACCAGATGGGAAAGAAGGGAAATTGGTGTTTTTT. Protein product: CASSPDGKEGKLVFF.

This clone was recorded at least ten times. The chain joins TRBV18 to TRBJ2-2, with TRBD2 matching 8 bases. Germline V gene data show CDR1 as KGHSH and CDR2 as LQKENI. The V segment lost 3 bases and the J segment 8 bases; nucleotides outside the gene matches: 8. This CDR3 has 15 residues. The CDR3 bases are TGTGCCAGCTCACCTCCAGCGGGGGTCAGAGGGGAGCTGTTTTTT. Translated: CASSPPAGVRGELFF.

The rearrangement joins TRBV2 to TRBJ2-7, with a tentative D call TRBD1 (5 bases). Germline V CDR1 and CDR2: SNHLY, FYNNEI. This CDR3 region has 14 residues. Between the trimmed V and J ends, which lost 5 bases and 2 bases, there was a span of 13 bases. The CDR3: CASSTGQPPYEQYF. The CDR3, as DNA: TGTGCCAGCAGTACAGGACAACCTCCCTACGAGCAGTACTTC.

The J gene is TRBJ1-4, the V gene TRBV28; D remains ambiguous. V lost 6 bases to trimming and J lost 8 bases, with 16 bases between them. CDR3 length: 14 residues. Germline loops: CDR1 MDHEN, CDR2 SYDVKM. As DNA, the CDR3 is TGTGCCAGCAGCCAACCCCCCCAGAGGGAAAAACTGTTTTTT. Its translation: CASSQPPQREKLFF.

The genes are TRBV11-2 and TRBJ1-4; 10 nucleotides match TRBD1. In germline, CDR1 is SGHAT, CDR2 FQNNGV. This CDR3 has 17 amino acids. The trim removed 0 bases at V and 7 bases at J, leaving 8 bases unmatched. Here the CDR3 DNA reads TGTGCCAGCAGCTTAGAGGGGACAGGGGTGATAGGTGAAAAACTGTTTTTT. Translated: CASSLEGTGVIGEKLFF.

V gene TRBV6-1 combines with J gene TRBJ1-1, with 9 bases fitting TRBD1. Germline assignment: CDR1 MNHNS and CDR2 SASEGT. Trimming cost V 6 bases and J 7 bases; bases outside gene matches: 12. The length of the CDR3 is 15 residues. CDR3 sequence: CASSPWRQGEGEAFF. CDR3 sequence (DNA): TGTGCCAGCAGCCCGTGGAGACAGGGGGAGGGTGAAGCTTTCTTT.

V and J are TRBV7-2 and TRBJ2-5, with 11 positions matching TRBD1. V was clipped by 2 bases and J by 1 base; unmatched bases: 3. The V gene's germline CDR1 is SGHTA and CDR2 FQGNSA. The CDR3 has 16 amino acids. The CDR3, as DNA: TGTGCCAGCAGCTTACGGACAGGGGGCTTCCAAGAGACCCAGTACTTC. As protein: CASSLRTGGFQETQYF. The full variable domain, rest sourced from reference TRBV7-2 and TRBJ2-5, is GAGVSQSPSNKVTEKGKDVELRCDPISGHTALYWYRQSLGQGLEFLIYFQGNSAPDKSGLPSDRFSAERTGGSVSTLTIQRTQQEDSAVYLCASSLRTGGFQETQYFGPGTRLLVL.

This clone appeared a single time. The genes are TRBV2 and TRBJ2-3; D possibly corresponds to TRBD2 (5 bases). There are 13 residues in the CDR3. Deletions cut 10 bases from V and 3 bases from J, with 14 bases between. Germline CDR1 SNHLY, CDR2 FYNNEI. This chain's CDR3 is CATNRRATDTQYF. The CDR3 DNA reads as TGTGCCACTAATAGGCGGGCTACAGATACGCAGTATTTT.

The V and J genes are TRBV19 and TRBJ2-7, with 7 bases fitting TRBD1. Germline values: CDR1 LNHDA, CDR2 SQIVND (reference sequence). V lost 6 bases to trimming and J lost 2 bases; unmatched junction nucleotides: 10. The length of the CDR3 is 15 residues. CDR3 sequence: CASRTTGATTYEQYF. CDR3 bases: TGTGCCAGTAGAACTACAGGGGCCACCACCTACGAGCAGTACTTC.

Ten or more counts support this clone. The chain links TRBV5-1 to TRBJ2-5; D tentatively reads TRBD1 or TRBD2 (5 bases each). V was cut by 0 bases and J by 5 bases, with 17 bases left in between. CDR3 length: 16 amino acids. Looked up from germline, CDR1 is SGHRS and CDR2 is YFSETQ. The CDR3 spells CASSLDSGSPRETQYF. CDR3 in DNA: TGCGCCAGCAGCTTGGATTCAGGGAGTCCTCGGGAGACCCAGTACTTC.

This sequence joins TRBV5-6 and TRBJ1-2; 7 bases match TRBD1. CDR1 is SGHDT, CDR2 YYEEEE, per germline. The CDR3 consists of 16 residues. Trimming removed 7 bases from V and 1 base from J; junction bases left unmatched: 13. CDR3: CASETTGDWGNYGYTF. The CDR3 region has the DNA TGTGCCAGCGAAACCACAGGGGATTGGGGTAACTATGGCTACACCTTC.

This clone was seen more than once but under ten times. The chain links TRBV5-5 to TRBJ2-5, with a possible D match to TRBD1 (6 bases). CDR1 is SGHKS, CDR2 YYEKEE, per germline (reference sequence). The V end lost 2 bases, the J end lost 5 bases, and 19 bases lay between the germline ends. The CDR3 totals 16 residues. CDR3 residues: CASSLGSGHGSETQYF. The CDR3 nucleotides read TGTGCCAGCAGCTTAGGTTCGGGACATGGATCCGAGACCCAGTACTTC.

The DNA of the CDR3 is TGTGCCAGCAGTTCTTGGGACAGGATGTGGGAGCAGTACTTC. Encoded protein: CASSSWDRMWEQYF. The V gene is TRBV6-5, the J gene TRBJ2-7, with 8 bases that match TRBD1. CDR1 and CDR2 (germline): MNHEY, SVGAGI. The ends lost 4 bases at V and 7 bases at J; junction bases unmatched: 9. This CDR3 contains 14 residues.

V usage is TRBV5-4 and J usage is TRBJ2-2, with no clear D. There are 12 residues in the CDR3. Trimming left V 4 bases short and J 6 bases short, with 7 bases between. Germline CDR1 is SGHNT and CDR2 is YYREEE (reference sequence). The CDR3 spells CASSEDSGELFF. CDR3 DNA sequence: TGTGCCAGCAGCGAAGACTCCGGGGAGCTGTTTTTT.

V is TRBV10-3 and J is TRBJ2-2; 7 bases line up with TRBD1. CDR1 is ENHRY, CDR2 SYGVKD, per germline. There are 13 residues in the CDR3. Trimming removed 7 bases from V and 1 base from J; junction bases left unmatched: 0. The CDR3 region has the DNA TGTGCCATCAACAGGGGGAACACCGGGGAGCTGTTTTTT. It is translated as CAINRGNTGELFF.

This clone was seen only a few times. At the DNA level, this CDR3 is encoded by other sequences in the same sample as well. The chain combines TRBV30 with TRBJ1-1, with D unresolved. The V gene lost 2 bases and the J gene lost 0 bases, with 4 bases spanning the gap. Germline CDR1 is GTSNPN and CDR2 is SVGIG (reference sequence). CDR3 length: 12 amino acids. CDR3 amino acids: CAWSQMNTEAFF. CDR3 in DNA: TGTGCCTGGAGTCAGATGAACACTGAAGCTTTCTTT.

V is TRBV7-2 and J is TRBJ2-3; 8 bases line up with TRBD2. The ends lost 6 bases at V and 0 bases at J; junction bases unmatched: 2. This CDR3 has 14 residues. Germline assignment: CDR1 SGHTA and CDR2 FQGNSA. The CDR3 DNA reads TGTGCCAGCAGTCCTAGCGGGAGCACAGATACGCAGTATTTT. This encodes CASSPSGSTDTQYF.

The CDR3 region is CASSPWSVEQGSRGAFF. In DNA form, the CDR3 reads TGTGCCAGCTCACCCTGGAGTGTTGAACAGGGTTCGCGGGGAGCTTTCTTT. V gene TRBV18 combines with J gene TRBJ1-1; TRBD1 might be the D (6 bases). This CDR3 contains 17 residues. Trimming stripped 3 bases from V and 10 bases from J, with 27 bases between. Germline assignment: CDR1 KGHSH and CDR2 LQKENI.